This T cell receptor beta chain was sequenced for a study of T cell responses to AZD1222 COVID-19 vaccine. J was trimmed by 6 bases and V by 5 bases; bases with no gene match: 3. CDR3 size: 14 residues. The germline V gene encodes CDR1 SGHTA and CDR2 FQGNSA. In the case of this clone: The antigen is unknown.

Method: immunoSEQ multiplex PCR; TCRdb's copy keeps in-frame clones and lacks some. Altogether roughly 200,000 clones are present, roughly 91% being singletons, with the ten largest covering around 0.97%. Notes on the study in general: Among AZD1222 vaccinees, only five to seven were seropositive at baseline. Repertoires were collected only later (after the peak T cell response had occurred). Unmutated variant regions reportedly attract nearly half of all spike-specific TCRs.

The sequences come from peripheral blood, collected 28 days after the second dose of the MenACWY control vaccine. The source is an adult who received the MenACWY meningococcal vaccine as a control. This chain links TRBV7-2 with TRBJ2-7; 14 bases agree with TRBD2. The CDR3 sequence is CASSPTSGGAEQYF. The CDR3 DNA reads TGTGCCAGCAGCCCGACTAGCGGGGGGGCCGAGCAGTACTTC.